This T cell receptor beta chain was identified during a study of OX40 agonist ivuxolimab in advanced cancers. Patients were excluded for autoimmune disease history or systemic immunosuppression. V lost 5 bases and J lost 2, with 18 bases in between. Per the germline V gene, CDR1 is PRHDT and CDR2 is FYEKMQ (reference sequence). The CDR3 covers 16 residues. Repertoires were generated with immunoSEQ multiplex PCR, while TCRdb's copy carries only in-frame clones and drops some. The table records some 110,000 clones, over 75% of them present only once. The chain uses TRBV13 and TRBJ1-1, with TRBD1 as a possible D gene (5 bases). This receptor was obtained from an adult with an advanced solid tumor such as melanoma, head and neck, liver or kidney cancer. The material sequenced was CD4+ or CD8+ T cells sorted from blood, taken in a trial of the OX40 agonist ivuxolimab. In nucleotides, the CDR3 is TGTGCCAGCAGCGCATACCCCTCCCAGGGTAACACTGAAGCTTTCTTT. It yields the protein CASSAYPSQGNTEAFF.